Listed below are T cell receptor beta chains from one sample, sequenced in a study of cytomegalovirus exposure and HLA in healthy donors. The method was immunoSEQ multiplex PCR; TCRdb's version includes in-frame clones alone and lacks a portion of them. There are under 200,000 clones in the sample; around 82% occur only once, and under 1.1% lies in the top ten. Sequenced input: PBMCs. Receptors originate from a man aged 25-45 years in good health and CMV-seronegative. Each CDR3 is given with its conserved first and last residue. A D gene is named only where the DNA matches it firmly.

>TRBD1|TRBV27|TRBJ2-7
CASSKPGQTYEQYF
>TRBD2|TRBV6-1|TRBJ2-7
CASSEVGGSYEQYF
>NA|TRBV6-5|TRBJ1-1
CASSYVGRVVTEAFF
>TRBD2|TRBV9|TRBJ2-7
CASSSLGLAGDEQYF
>NA|TRBV5-7|TRBJ1-6
CASSLMTVREVSPLHF
>NA|TRBV5-4|TRBJ2-5
CASSLAGQGQETQYF
>NA|TRBV6-5|TRBJ1-2
CASSWSRGATYGYTF
>TRBD2|TRBV6-1|TRBJ2-3
CATKGLAMGDTQYF
>NA|TRBV6-5|TRBJ2-7
CAGIHYEQYF
>NA|TRBV10-3|TRBJ2-5
CAISDGQGQETQYF
>TRBD2|TRBV7-9|TRBJ2-1
CASSEDRPTSFYVNEQFF
>NA|TRBV19|TRBJ2-5
CASRQAGETQYF
>NA|TRBV30|TRBJ2-3
CAWSFPGPGPRGASRTDTQYF
>NA|TRBV27|TRBJ2-7
CASSLIGTGEYEQYF
>NA|TRBV5-4|TRBJ2-3
CASSSSGGSDTQYF
>NA|TRBV5-1|TRBJ2-7
CASSLGGVAVNYEQYF
>NA|TRBV7-2|TRBJ2-6
CASSAYSSGANVLTF
>TRBD1|TRBV6-1|TRBJ1-6
CASRGDSNYNSPLHF
>NA|TRBV5-1|TRBJ2-7
CASSTDSYEQYF
>TRBD2|TRBV27|TRBJ2-1
CASSSTSGGYNEQFF
>NA|TRBV5-1|TRBJ2-1
CASSLGLDPGEQFF
>NA|TRBV28|TRBJ2-3
CASSFGRVLMDTQYF
>NA|TRBV19|TRBJ2-1
CASSVGTEQFF
>TRBD1|TRBV7-2|TRBJ2-3
CASSQRTGAADTQYF
>NA|TRBV2|TRBJ1-6
CASGTDYNSPLHF
>TRBD1|TRBV28|TRBJ1-6
CASSSRQGMTSPLHF
>TRBD1|TRBV5-4|TRBJ1-2
CASSMGQGDYGYTF
>TRBD1|TRBV7-9|TRBJ1-3
CASSRTGGAGNTIYF
>NA|TRBV29-1|TRBJ2-3
CSVDIGTDTQYF
>NA|TRBV7-6|TRBJ1-2
CASSLGTTGIYGYTF
>NA|TRBV6-5|TRBJ1-2
CASRELRGHLGYTF
>NA|TRBV11-2|TRBJ2-2
CASSYLGWVTGELFF
>NA|TRBV30|TRBJ1-1
CAWSVYRELNTEAFF
>TRBD2|TRBV4-2|TRBJ2-2
CASKLAESNTGELFF
>NA|TRBV19|TRBJ2-7
CASSIYGGAYEQYF
>TRBD2|TRBV4-2|TRBJ2-7
CASSHPSLAGGLNEQYF
>NA|TRBV6-6|TRBJ2-5
CASSYDVGPETQYF
>TRBD2|TRBV6-6|TRBJ2-3
CASSYSPSGSTDTQYF
>NA|TRBV5-4|TRBJ1-4
CASSLQERRNEKLFF
>TRBD1|TRBV5-1|TRBJ2-7
CASSQDRISYEQYF
>NA|TRBV5-1|TRBJ2-2
CASSPNTPGELFF
>NA|TRBV5-1|TRBJ2-2
CASSLTPGANTGELFF
>TRBD1|TRBV4-1|TRBJ2-1
CASSQVLTGVNEQFF
>TRBD1|TRBV19|TRBJ1-1
CASSIRTGGNTEAFF
>TRBD1|TRBV19|TRBJ2-7
CASRPGQGNHEQYF
>NA|TRBV25-1|TRBJ2-1
CASTIGPEQFF
>NA|TRBV7-8|TRBJ2-7
CASSSPTRGTYEQYF
>NA|TRBV7-6|TRBJ1-2
CASATNQGFGYTF
>NA|TRBV18|TRBJ1-1
CASSTVDRFAEAFF
>NA|TRBV10-3|TRBJ2-2
CAISRGSGELFF
>NA|TRBV11-3|TRBJ1-1
CASSLGDRLSMNTEAFF
>NA|TRBV29-1|TRBJ2-1
CSVLGGRRQGQFF
>NA|TRBV10-3|TRBJ1-1
CAISDRGAGTEAFF
>TRBD1|TRBV27|TRBJ1-1
CASSPRQGGDTEAFF
>NA|TRBV5-1|TRBJ1-1
CASSLDGLEAFF
>TRBD1|TRBV10-3|TRBJ1-3
CAISESFRDSGNTIYF
>TRBD2|TRBV7-2|TRBJ2-1
CASSLGLAGFEQFF
>TRBD2|TRBV30|TRBJ2-5
CASRTSGKETQYF
>TRBD1|TRBV19|TRBJ2-7
CASSPSGQGSYEQYF